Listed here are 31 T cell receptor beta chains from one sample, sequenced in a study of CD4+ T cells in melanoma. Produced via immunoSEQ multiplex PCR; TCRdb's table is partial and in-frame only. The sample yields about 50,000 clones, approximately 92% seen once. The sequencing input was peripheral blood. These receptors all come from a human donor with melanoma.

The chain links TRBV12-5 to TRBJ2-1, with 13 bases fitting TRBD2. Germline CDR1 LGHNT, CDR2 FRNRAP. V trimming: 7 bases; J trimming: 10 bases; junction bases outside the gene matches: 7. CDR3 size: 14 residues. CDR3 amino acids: CASALGLAGTEQFF. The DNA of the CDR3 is TGTGCTAGTGCCCTGGGACTAGCGGGGACCGAGCAGTTCTTC.

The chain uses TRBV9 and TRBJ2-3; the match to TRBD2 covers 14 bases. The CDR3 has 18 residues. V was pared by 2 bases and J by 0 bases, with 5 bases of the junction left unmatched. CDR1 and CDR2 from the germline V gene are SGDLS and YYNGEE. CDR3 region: CASSVGTSGGPSTDTQYF. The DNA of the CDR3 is TGTGCCAGCAGCGTGGGGACTAGCGGGGGTCCTAGCACAGATACGCAGTATTTT.

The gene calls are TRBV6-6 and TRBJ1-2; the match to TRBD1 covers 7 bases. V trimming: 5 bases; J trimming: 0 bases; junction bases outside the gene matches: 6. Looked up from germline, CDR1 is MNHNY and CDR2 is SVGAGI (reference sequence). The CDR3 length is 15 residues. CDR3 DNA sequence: TGTGCCAGCAGTATACAGGGGAGCCCTAACTATGGCTACACCTTC. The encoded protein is CASSIQGSPNYGYTF.

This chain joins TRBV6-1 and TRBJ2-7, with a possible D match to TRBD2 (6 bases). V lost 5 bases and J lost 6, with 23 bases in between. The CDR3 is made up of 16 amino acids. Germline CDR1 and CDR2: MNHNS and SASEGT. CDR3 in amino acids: CASSQVGGGGGSEQYF. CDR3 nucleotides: TGTGCCAGCAGTCAAGTGGGGGGTGGGGGAGGTAGCGAGCAGTACTTC.

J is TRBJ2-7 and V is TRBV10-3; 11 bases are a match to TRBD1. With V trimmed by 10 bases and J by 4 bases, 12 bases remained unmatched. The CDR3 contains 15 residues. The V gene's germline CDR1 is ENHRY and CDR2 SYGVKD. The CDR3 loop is CATTPSRDRGYEQYF. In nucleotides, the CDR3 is TGTGCCACTACACCTAGCCGGGACAGGGGGTACGAGCAGTACTTC.

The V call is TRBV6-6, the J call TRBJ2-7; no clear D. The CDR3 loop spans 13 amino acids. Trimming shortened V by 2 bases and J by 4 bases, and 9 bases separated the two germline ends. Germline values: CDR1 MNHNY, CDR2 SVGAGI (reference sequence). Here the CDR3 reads CASSYRDTYEQYF. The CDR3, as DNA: TGTGCCAGCAGTTACCGAGACACGTACGAGCAGTACTTC.

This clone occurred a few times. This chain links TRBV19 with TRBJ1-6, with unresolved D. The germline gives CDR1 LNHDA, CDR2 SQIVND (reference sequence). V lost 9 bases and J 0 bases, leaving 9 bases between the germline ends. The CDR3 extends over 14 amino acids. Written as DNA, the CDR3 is TGTGCCAGCTCCAGGAGCTCCTATAATTCACCCCTCCACTTT. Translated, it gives CASSRSSYNSPLHF.

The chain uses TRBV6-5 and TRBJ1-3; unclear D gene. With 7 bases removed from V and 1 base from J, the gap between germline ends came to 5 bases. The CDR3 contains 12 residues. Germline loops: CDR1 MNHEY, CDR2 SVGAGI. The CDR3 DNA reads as TGTGCCAGCATCTCTTCTGGAAACACCATATATTTT. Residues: CASISSGNTIYF.

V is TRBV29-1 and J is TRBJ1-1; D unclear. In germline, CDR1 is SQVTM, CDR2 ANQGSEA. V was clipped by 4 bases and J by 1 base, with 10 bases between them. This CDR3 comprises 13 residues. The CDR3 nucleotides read TGCAGCGTTGGGCGAAACCAGAACACTGAAGCTTTCTTT. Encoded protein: CSVGRNQNTEAFF.

The CDR3 sequence is CASTDSPRGYYGYTF. DNA for the CDR3: TGTGCCAGCACAGATTCTCCTCGGGGGTACTATGGCTACACCTTC. The chain carries TRBV21-1 and TRBJ1-2. TRBV21-1 represents a pseudogene. The CDR3 length is 15 residues.

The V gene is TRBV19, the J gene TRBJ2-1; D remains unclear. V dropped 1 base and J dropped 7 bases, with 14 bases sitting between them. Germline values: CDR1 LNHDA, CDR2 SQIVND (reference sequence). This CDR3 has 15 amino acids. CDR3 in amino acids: CASSIGQMYGNEQFF. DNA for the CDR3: TGTGCCAGTAGTATAGGTCAGATGTATGGGAATGAGCAGTTCTTC.

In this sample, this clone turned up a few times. This chain's CDR3 is CASTKSGTSTDTQYF. The CDR3 DNA sequence: TGTGCCAGCACCAAGTCGGGGACTAGCACAGATACGCAGTATTTT. J is TRBJ2-3 and V is TRBV9; perhaps TRBD2 as D (6 bases). V lost 6 bases, J lost 0 bases, and 14 bases lay in between. The CDR3 length is 15 residues. The germline V gene encodes CDR1 SGDLS and CDR2 YYNGEE.

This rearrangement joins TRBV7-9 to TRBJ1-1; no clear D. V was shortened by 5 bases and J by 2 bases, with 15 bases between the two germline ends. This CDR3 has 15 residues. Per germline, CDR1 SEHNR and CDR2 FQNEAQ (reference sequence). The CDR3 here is CASSALAQSNTEAFF. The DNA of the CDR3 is TGTGCCAGCAGCGCCCTAGCTCAGAGCAACACTGAAGCTTTCTTT.

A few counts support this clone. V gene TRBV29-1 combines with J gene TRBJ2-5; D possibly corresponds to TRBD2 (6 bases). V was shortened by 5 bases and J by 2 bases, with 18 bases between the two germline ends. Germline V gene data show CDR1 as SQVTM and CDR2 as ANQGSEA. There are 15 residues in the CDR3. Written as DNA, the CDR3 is TGCAGCGTTACAATGTGGGGGGAAGGACAAGAGACCCAGTACTTC. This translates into CSVTMWGEGQETQYF.

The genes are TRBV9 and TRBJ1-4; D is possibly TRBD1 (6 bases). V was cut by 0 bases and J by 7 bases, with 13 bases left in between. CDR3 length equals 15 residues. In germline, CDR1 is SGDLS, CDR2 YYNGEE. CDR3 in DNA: TGTGCCAGCAGCGTAGAGTCAGGGGTTAGTGAAAAACTGTTTTTT. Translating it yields CASSVESGVSEKLFF.

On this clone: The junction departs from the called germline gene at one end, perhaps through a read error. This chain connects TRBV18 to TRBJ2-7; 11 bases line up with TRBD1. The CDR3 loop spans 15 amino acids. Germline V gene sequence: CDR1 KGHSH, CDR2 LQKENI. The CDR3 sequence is CASSPSWDRGEEQCF. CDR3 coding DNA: TGTGCCAGCTCACCTTCCTGGGACAGGGGGGAAGAGCAGTGCTTC.

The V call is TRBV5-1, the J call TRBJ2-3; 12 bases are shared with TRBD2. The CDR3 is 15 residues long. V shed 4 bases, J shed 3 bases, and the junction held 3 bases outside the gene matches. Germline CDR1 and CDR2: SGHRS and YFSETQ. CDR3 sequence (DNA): TGCGCCAGCAGCCAGACTAGCGGGGGAACAGATACGCAGTATTTT. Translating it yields CASSQTSGGTDTQYF.

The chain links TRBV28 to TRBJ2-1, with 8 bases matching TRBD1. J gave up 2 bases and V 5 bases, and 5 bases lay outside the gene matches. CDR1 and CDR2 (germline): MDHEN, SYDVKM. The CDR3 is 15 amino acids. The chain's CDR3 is CASSDGQGPYNEQFF. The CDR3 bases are TGTGCCAGCAGTGACGGACAGGGACCCTACAATGAGCAGTTCTTC.

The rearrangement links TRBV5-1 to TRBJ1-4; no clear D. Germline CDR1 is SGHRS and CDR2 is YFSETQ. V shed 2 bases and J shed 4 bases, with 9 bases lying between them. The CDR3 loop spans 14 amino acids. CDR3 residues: CASSLSVFNEKLFF. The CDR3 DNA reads TGCGCCAGCAGCTTATCTGTCTTTAATGAAAAACTGTTTTTT.

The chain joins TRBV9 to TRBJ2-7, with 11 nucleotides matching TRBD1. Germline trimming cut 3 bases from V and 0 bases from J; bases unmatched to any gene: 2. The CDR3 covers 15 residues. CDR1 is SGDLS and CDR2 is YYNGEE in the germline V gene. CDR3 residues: CASSEGQGGSYEQYF. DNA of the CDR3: TGTGCCAGCAGCGAGGGACAGGGGGGCTCCTACGAGCAGTACTTC.

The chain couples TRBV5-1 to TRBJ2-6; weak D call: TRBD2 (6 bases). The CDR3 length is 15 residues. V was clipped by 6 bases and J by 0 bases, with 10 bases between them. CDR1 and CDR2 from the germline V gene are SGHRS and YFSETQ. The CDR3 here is CASTVGGSGANVLTF. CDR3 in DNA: TGCGCCAGCACGGTGGGGGGCTCTGGGGCCAACGTCCTGACTTTC. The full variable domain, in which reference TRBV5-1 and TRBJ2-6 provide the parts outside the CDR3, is KAGVTQTPRYLIKTRGQQVTLSCSPISGHRSVSWYQQTPGQGLQFLFEYFSETQRNKGNFPGRFSGRQFSNSRSEMNVSTLELGDSALYLCASTVGGSGANVLTFGAGSRLTVL.

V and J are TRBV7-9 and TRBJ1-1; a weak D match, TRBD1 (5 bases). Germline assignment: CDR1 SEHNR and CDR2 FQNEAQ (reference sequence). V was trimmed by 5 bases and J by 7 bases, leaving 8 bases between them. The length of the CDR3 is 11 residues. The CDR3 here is CASSLTDEAFF. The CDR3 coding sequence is TGTGCCAGCAGCCTGACAGATGAAGCTTTCTTT. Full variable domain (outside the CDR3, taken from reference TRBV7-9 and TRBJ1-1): DTGVSQNPRHKITKRGQNVTFRCDPISEHNRLYWYRQTLGQGPEFLTYFQNEAQLEKSRLLSDRFSAERPKGSFSTLEIQRTEQGDSAMYLCASSLTDEAFFGQGTRLTVV.

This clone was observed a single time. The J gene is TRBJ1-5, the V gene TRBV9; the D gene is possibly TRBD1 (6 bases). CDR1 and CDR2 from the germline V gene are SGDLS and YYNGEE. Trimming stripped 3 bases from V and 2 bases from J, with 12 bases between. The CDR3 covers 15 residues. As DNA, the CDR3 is TGTGCCAGCAGCGGGTCAGCAGGGGGCAATCAGCCCCAGCATTTT. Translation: CASSGSAGGNQPQHF.

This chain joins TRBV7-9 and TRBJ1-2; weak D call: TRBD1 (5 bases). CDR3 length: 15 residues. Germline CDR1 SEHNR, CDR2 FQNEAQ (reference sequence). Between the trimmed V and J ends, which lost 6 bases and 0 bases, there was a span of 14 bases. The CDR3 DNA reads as TGTGCCAGCAGTATCGGGGGGGGTACTAACTATGGCTACACCTTC. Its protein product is CASSIGGGTNYGYTF.

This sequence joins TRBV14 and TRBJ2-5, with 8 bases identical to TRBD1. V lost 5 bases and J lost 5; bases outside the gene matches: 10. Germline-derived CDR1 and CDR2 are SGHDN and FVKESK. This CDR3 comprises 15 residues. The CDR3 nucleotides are TGTGCCAGCAGCATAGGAGGCAGGGGGCTTGAGACCCAGTACTTC. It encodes CASSIGGRGLETQYF.

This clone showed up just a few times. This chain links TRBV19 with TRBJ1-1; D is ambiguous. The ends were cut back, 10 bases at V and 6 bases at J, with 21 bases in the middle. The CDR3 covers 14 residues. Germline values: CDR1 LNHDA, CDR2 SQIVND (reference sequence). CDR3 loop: CATYKSYGGAEAFF. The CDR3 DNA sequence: TGTGCCACCTACAAGTCCTACGGAGGCGCTGAAGCTTTCTTT.

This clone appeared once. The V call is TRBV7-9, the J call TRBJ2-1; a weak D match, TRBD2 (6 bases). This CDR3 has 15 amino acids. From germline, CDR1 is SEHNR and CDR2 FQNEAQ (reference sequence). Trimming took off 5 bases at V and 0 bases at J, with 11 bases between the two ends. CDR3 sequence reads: CASSPPGSSYNEQFF. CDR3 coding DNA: TGTGCCAGCAGCCCCCCCGGGAGCTCCTACAATGAGCAGTTCTTC.

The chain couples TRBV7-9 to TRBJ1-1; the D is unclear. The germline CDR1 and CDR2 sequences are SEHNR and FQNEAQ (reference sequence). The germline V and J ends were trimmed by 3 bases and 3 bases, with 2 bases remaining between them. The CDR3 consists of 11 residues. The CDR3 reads CASSLDTEAFF. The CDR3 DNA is TGTGCCAGCAGCTTGGACACTGAAGCTTTCTTT.

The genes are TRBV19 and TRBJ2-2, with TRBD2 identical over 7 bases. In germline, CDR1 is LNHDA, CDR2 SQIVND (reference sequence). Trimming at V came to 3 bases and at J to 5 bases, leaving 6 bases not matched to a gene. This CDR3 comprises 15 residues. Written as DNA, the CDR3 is TGTGCCAGTAGTATGCTTGGGGGGGAAACCGGGGAGCTGTTTTTT. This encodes CASSMLGGETGELFF.

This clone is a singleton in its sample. CDR3 sequence: CASSVDGRANVLTF. In DNA, the CDR3 is TGTGCCAGCAGCGTAGACGGTAGGGCCAACGTCCTGACTTTC. This sequence joins TRBV9 and TRBJ2-6; no clear D gene. With 0 bases removed from V and 5 bases from J, the gap between germline ends came to 6 bases. The CDR3 runs 14 residues. Germline V gene sequence: CDR1 SGDLS, CDR2 YYNGEE.

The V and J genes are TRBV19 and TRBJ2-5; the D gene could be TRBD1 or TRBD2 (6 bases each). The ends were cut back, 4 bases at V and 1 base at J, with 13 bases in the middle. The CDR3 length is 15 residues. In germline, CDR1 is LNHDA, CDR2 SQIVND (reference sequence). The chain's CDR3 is CASSTEGGVQETQYF. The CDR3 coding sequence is TGTGCCAGTAGTACCGAGGGGGGAGTCCAAGAGACCCAGTACTTC.